These 11 T cell receptor beta chains were sequenced from one sample in a study of cytomegalovirus exposure and HLA in healthy donors (dated by TCRdb to 2016 to 2017). Library preparation employed the immunoSEQ multiplex PCR assay. A mixture of 60 forward primers for TCR Vbeta segments and 13 reverse primers for TCR Jbeta segments was used in the multiplex PCR. This immuneACCESS table, as held by TCRdb, lists in-frame sequences with V and J called but not all clones. Of the missing ones, under half trace to an unresolved V gene in checked studies; the others have no known cause. The sample table contains about 38,000 clones; only one count was recorded for 60% to 70% of them. The biggest ten clones account for 18% of the sample. The source material was PBMCs. These receptors originate from a man over 45 in good health and CMV-seropositive.

This clone was seen just once. The V call is TRBV14, the J call TRBJ1-2; 10 bases align to TRBD1. The germline V gene has CDR1 SGHDN and CDR2 FVKESK. The CDR3 is made up of 15 amino acids. The V segment lost 5 bases and the J segment 8 bases; nucleotides outside the gene matches: 11. The CDR3 spells CASSSLGQGDGGYTF. In DNA, the CDR3 is TGTGCCAGCAGCAGCCTCGGACAGGGGGACGGCGGCTACACCTTC. The full variable domain, rest sourced from reference TRBV14 and TRBJ1-2, is EAGVTQFPSHSVIEKGQTVTLRCDPISGHDNLYWYRRVMGKEIKFLLHFVKESKQDESGMPNNRFLAERTGGTYSTLKVQPAELEDSGVYFCASSSLGQGDGGYTFGSGTRLTVV.

This rearrangement joins TRBV7-2 to TRBJ2-7; 8 nucleotides match TRBD1. The CDR3 sequence is 16 residues long. Germline loops: CDR1 SGHTA, CDR2 FQGNSA. V shed 2 bases, J shed 0 bases, and the junction held 6 bases outside the gene matches. The CDR3 region has the DNA TGTGCCAGCAGCTTAATCCCGGGACAGGCCTCCTACGAGCAGTACTTC. It yields the protein CASSLIPGQASYEQYF.

This clone was seen once. CDR3 loop: CASSQDWWGDASYNSPLHF. The CDR3 DNA reads as TGCGCCAGCAGCCAAGATTGGTGGGGAGACGCTTCCTATAATTCACCCCTCCACTTT. This chain uses TRBV4-3 with TRBJ1-6; D gene ambiguous. The CDR3 spans 19 residues. V dropped 0 bases and J dropped 1 base, with 16 bases sitting between them. CDR1 and CDR2 (germline): LGHNA, YSLEER.

This clone was picked up a small number of times. V usage is TRBV5-1 and J usage is TRBJ1-1; a possible D gene is TRBD1 (6 bases). The length of the CDR3 is 16 residues. CDR1 SGHRS and CDR2 YFSETQ come from the germline V gene. V lost 6 bases, J lost 7 bases, and 25 bases lay in between. For the CDR3, the DNA is TGCGCCAGCACCGGCGTTCTCCAAACTGGGGGCGGTGAAGCTTTCTTT. Amino acid sequence: CASTGVLQTGGGEAFF.

The rearrangement links TRBV7-8 to TRBJ1-1; the match to TRBD1 covers 7 bases. The CDR3 has 15 residues. The J segment lost 6 bases and the V segment lost 4 bases, leaving 11 bases of the junction unmatched. CDR1 SGHVS and CDR2 FQNEAQ come from the germline V gene. The CDR3 DNA follows: TGTGCCAGCAGCTCCCTTGAACAGGGGAGGCCTGAAGCTTTCTTT. It codes for CASSSLEQGRPEAFF.

The gene calls are TRBV7-8 and TRBJ2-7; D is perhaps TRBD2 (6 bases). Germline V CDR1 and CDR2: SGHVS, FQNEAQ. V was shortened by 5 bases and J by 5 bases, with 13 bases between the two germline ends. The CDR3 contains 13 residues. As DNA, the CDR3 is TGTGCCAGCAGCCAAAGACTAGGGGACGAGCAGTACTTC. This encodes CASSQRLGDEQYF.

This clone was seen more than once but under ten times. The chain uses TRBV7-2 and TRBJ1-2, with 7 bases lining up with TRBD1. Germline V gene sequence: CDR1 SGHTA, CDR2 FQGNSA. V trimming: 4 bases; J trimming: 2 bases; junction bases outside the gene matches: 1. The CDR3 runs to 13 residues. CDR3 sequence: CASSSGQNYGYTF. The CDR3, as DNA: TGTGCCAGCAGCTCGGGACAGAACTATGGCTACACCTTC.

V is TRBV25-1 and J is TRBJ2-5; 7 bases match TRBD2. The J segment lost 3 bases and the V segment lost 5 bases, leaving 0 bases of the junction unmatched. Germline V lookup: CDR1 MGHDK, CDR2 SYGVNS. The CDR3 sequence is 12 residues long. The CDR3 DNA follows: TGTGCCAGCAGTCTAGCGGAAGAGACCCAGTACTTC. This sequence encodes CASSLAEETQYF.

The genes are TRBV6-5 and TRBJ1-2; TRBD1 matches 9 bases. Per germline, CDR1 MNHEY and CDR2 SVGAGI. CDR3 size: 15 residues. V lost 4 bases, J lost 6 bases, and 9 bases stayed unmatched. CDR3 nucleotides: TGTGCCAGCAGTTCCCCGGGACAGGGATTTGATGGCTACACCTTC. Residues: CASSSPGQGFDGYTF.

CDR3 residues: CASSRLDRFTEAFF. DNA for the CDR3: TGTGCCAGCAGCCGGCTCGACAGATTCACTGAAGCTTTCTTT. The chain couples TRBV7-2 to TRBJ1-1, with a possible D match to TRBD1 (5 bases). There are 14 residues in the CDR3. Trimming took 5 bases from V and 4 from J, leaving 14 bases between them. Germline V gives CDR1 SGHTA, CDR2 FQGNSA.

The chain recombines TRBV30 with TRBJ2-1; a possible D gene is TRBD1 (6 bases). Germline V lookup: CDR1 GTSNPN, CDR2 SVGIG (reference sequence). The CDR3 is 12 amino acids. V was shortened by 1 base and J by 8 bases, with 9 bases between the two germline ends. CDR3 region: CAWSDRVYEQFF. The CDR3 coding sequence is TGTGCCTGGAGTGACAGGGTCTATGAGCAGTTCTTC.